The 27 T cell receptor beta chains presented below share a single source sample, sequenced in a study of blood T cells in healthy people across ages. A second roughly 6 to 11 cycle PCR used barcoded and J-beta primers. MiXCR, applied by TCRdb to the 5' RACE reads, yields one record per CDR3 protein. The sample yields around 1,700,000 distinct CDR3 sequences, roughly 28% seen once. The sample was blood. Receptor source: a woman aged 25 to 45 in good health.

This clonotype was picked up a small number of times. V gene TRBV2 combines with J gene TRBJ1-6; D is unclear. The CDR3 has 17 residues. Germline V gene data show CDR1 as SNHLY and CDR2 as FYNNEI. V lost 0 bases, J lost 0 bases, and 9 bases lay in between. The CDR3: CASSEALASSYNSPLHF. DNA for the CDR3: TGTGCCAGCAGTGAAGCGCTTGCGAGCTCCTATAATTCACCCCTCCACTTT.

This clonotype came up many times. The CDR3 protein is CASREQTSGEETQYF. The CDR3 DNA is TGTGCCAGCAGGGAGCAGACTAGCGGGGAGGAGACCCAGTACTTC. The gene calls are TRBV28 and TRBJ2-5, with TRBD2 identical over 11 bases. This CDR3 contains 15 residues. J gave up 5 bases and V 6 bases, and 8 bases lay outside the gene matches. From germline, CDR1 is MDHEN and CDR2 SYDVKM.

This chain links TRBV19 with TRBJ1-1; D is uncertain. Per germline, CDR1 LNHDA and CDR2 SQIVND (reference sequence). This CDR3 has 14 residues. Trimming cost V 2 bases and J 2 bases, with 9 bases left between them. The CDR3 spells CASSISEVNTEAFF. The CDR3 DNA reads as TGTGCCAGTAGTATATCGGAGGTCAACACTGAAGCTTTCTTT.

Many counts were recorded for this clonotype. J is TRBJ2-1 and V is TRBV7-9; 9 nucleotides agree with TRBD1. This CDR3 region has 22 residues. J lost 5 bases, V lost 5 bases, and 28 bases had no gene match. Per germline, CDR1 SEHNR and CDR2 FQNEAQ (reference sequence). CDR3 region: CASSTFLIRDRVSANTDNEQFF. CDR3 nucleotides: TGTGCCAGCAGCACATTTCTCATCCGGGACAGGGTAAGCGCAAACACAGACAATGAGCAGTTCTTC.

This clonotype was seen repeatedly, ten times or more. The chain links TRBV11-2 to TRBJ2-7, with 8 bases identical to TRBD2. Germline CDR1 is SGHAT and CDR2 is FQNNGV. The CDR3 is made up of 13 amino acids. V gave up 4 bases and J gave up 7 bases; unmatched junction bases: 6. The CDR3 coding sequence is TGTGCCAGCAGCTCCAGACTAGCGTCTGAGCAGTACTTC. Translated: CASSSRLASEQYF.

CDR3 sequence: CSARTGGSSPLHF. DNA of the CDR3: TGCAGTGCTAGGACAGGGGGCAGTTCACCCCTCCACTTT. This sequence joins TRBV20-1 and TRBJ1-6; 10 nucleotides match TRBD1. The trim removed 3 bases at V and 9 bases at J, leaving 2 bases unmatched. The germline V gene encodes CDR1 DFQATT and CDR2 SNEGSKA (reference sequence). This CDR3 region has 13 residues.

Comments on this clonotype: With a much larger clone just one base away, this may be a read error. The rearrangement uses TRBV5-1 and TRBJ2-3; maybe TRBD2 (5 bases). Trimming shortened V by 7 bases and J by 0 bases, and 12 bases separated the two germline ends. The CDR3 totals 14 residues. Germline V gene sequence: CDR1 SGHRS, CDR2 YFSETQ. As DNA, the CDR3 is TGCGCCAGCGATCCAGCGGTTAGCACAGATACGCAGTATTTT. This sequence encodes CASDPAVSTDTQYF.

This clonotype was seen only once. V usage is TRBV20-1 and J usage is TRBJ2-3, with 11 positions matching TRBD2. The CDR3 contains 17 residues. The germline V gene has CDR1 DFQATT and CDR2 SNEGSKA (reference sequence). After removal of 2 bases from V and 2 bases from J, the junction contained 9 bases not matched to a gene. The CDR3 is CSARSASGGKVTDTQYF. CDR3 coding DNA: TGCAGTGCTAGATCGGCTAGCGGGGGGAAAGTCACAGATACGCAGTATTTT.

This clonotype has only a few counts. The V and J genes are TRBV10-3 and TRBJ2-1; 9 positions agree with TRBD2. The V gene end was trimmed by 8 bases and the J gene end by 8 bases; junction bases not matched to a gene: 4. CDR3 size: 12 residues. Germline values: CDR1 ENHRY, CDR2 SYGVKD. CDR3 loop: CAIGRLADEQFF. The CDR3 coding sequence is TGTGCCATCGGCCGACTAGCGGATGAGCAGTTCTTC.

This clonotype has a single count. This sequence joins TRBV6-6 and TRBJ2-3; D may correspond to TRBD1 or TRBD2 (5 bases each). The V end lost 8 bases, the J end lost 4 bases, and 13 bases lay between the germline ends. Per the germline V gene, CDR1 is MNHNY and CDR2 is SVGAGI (reference sequence). This CDR3 region has 13 residues. CDR3 amino acids: CASGRERADTQYF. For the CDR3, the DNA is TGTGCCAGCGGCAGGGAGAGGGCAGATACGCAGTATTTT.

A few counts support this clonotype. The rearrangement joins TRBV7-2 to TRBJ2-1; 9 bases are shared with TRBD2. Germline V gene sequence: CDR1 SGHTA, CDR2 FQGNSA. V lost 3 bases and J lost 2; bases outside the gene matches: 8. The CDR3 is 17 amino acids. The CDR3 loop is CASSFMAGGGPYNEQFF. The CDR3 DNA follows: TGTGCCAGCAGCTTCATGGCGGGGGGGGGCCCCTACAATGAGCAGTTCTTC.

This chain uses TRBV27 with TRBJ2-5; 7 bases fit TRBD1. Germline V gene data show CDR1 as MNHEY and CDR2 as SMNVEV (reference sequence). V was clipped by 8 bases and J by 3 bases; unmatched bases: 6. This CDR3 region has 13 residues. The CDR3 is CASGTGVKETQYF. In DNA, the CDR3 is TGTGCCAGCGGCACAGGGGTAAAAGAGACCCAGTACTTC.

This chain uses TRBV28 with TRBJ1-4; 7 bases are a match to TRBD1. CDR1 is MDHEN and CDR2 is SYDVKM in the germline V gene. The CDR3 runs 14 residues. V trimming: 6 bases; J trimming: 8 bases; junction bases outside the gene matches: 9. The CDR3 coding sequence is TGTGCCAGCAGCAACCTAGGGACAGACGAAAAACTGTTTTTT. This translates into CASSNLGTDEKLFF.

This clonotype has more than one count but fewer than ten. CDR3 sequence: CASTRIGVPGELFF. DNA of the CDR3: TGTGCCAGCACCCGTATCGGGGTTCCCGGGGAGCTGTTTTTT. The gene calls are TRBV7-2 and TRBJ2-2; maybe TRBD2 (5 bases). Trimming took off 7 bases at V and 6 bases at J, with 15 bases between the two ends. Germline V gene data show CDR1 as SGHTA and CDR2 as FQGNSA. The CDR3 extends over 14 amino acids.

In this sample, this clonotype turned up many times. The rearrangement uses TRBV29-1 and TRBJ2-7; D gene unclear. V was pared by 0 bases and J by 0 bases, with 12 bases between. From germline, CDR1 is SQVTM and CDR2 ANQGSEA. This CDR3 contains 15 residues. The CDR3 loop is CSVEDIARSSYEQYF. The CDR3 DNA sequence: TGCAGCGTTGAAGATATCGCCCGGAGCTCCTACGAGCAGTACTTC.

This clonotype turned up a few times. The germline gene is not matched at one end of the junction; a read error may be the cause. The chain carries TRBV5-1 and TRBJ1-2; no clear D gene. The V gene's germline CDR1 is SGHRS and CDR2 YFSETQ. This CDR3 is built from 13 residues. CDR3 sequence reads: CAGSHGLDQGYTF. The CDR3 bases are TGCGCCGGCAGCCACGGACTCGACCAAGGCTACACCTTC.

The chain carries TRBV10-3 and TRBJ2-7; 10 nucleotides agree with TRBD1. CDR3 length: 14 amino acids. Germline V lookup: CDR1 ENHRY, CDR2 SYGVKD. After removal of 6 bases from V and 2 bases from J, the junction contained 4 bases not matched to a gene. CDR3 DNA: TGTGCCATCAGGACCGGGACAGGGGCCTACGAGCAGTACTTC. It yields the protein CAIRTGTGAYEQYF.

This clonotype turned up a few times. The chain recombines TRBV29-1 with TRBJ2-3; the match to TRBD2 covers 9 bases. The germline gives CDR1 SQVTM, CDR2 ANQGSEA. This CDR3 is 17 amino acids long. With 5 bases clipped from V and 0 bases from J, the junction kept 12 bases outside the gene matches. CDR3 region: CSVRGGGRGYSTDTQYF. The CDR3 DNA sequence: TGCAGCGTTCGTGGCGGCGGGAGGGGATATAGCACAGATACGCAGTATTTT.

CDR3 sequence reads: CASSLITDGTYEQYF. DNA of the CDR3: TGCGCCAGCAGCTTGATAACGGACGGTACCTACGAGCAGTACTTC. The gene calls are TRBV5-1 and TRBJ2-7; D uncertain. The CDR3 spans 15 residues. Between the trimmed V and J ends, which lost 1 base and 2 bases, there was a span of 13 bases. CDR1 and CDR2 from the germline V gene are SGHRS and YFSETQ.

This clonotype was seen repeatedly, ten times or more. The V and J genes are TRBV7-2 and TRBJ2-7; D might be TRBD2 (6 bases). Germline V gene lookup returns CDR1 SGHTA and CDR2 FQGNSA. CDR3 length: 14 residues. V was pared by 4 bases and J by 6 bases, with 16 bases between. CDR3 amino acids: CASSSSSRGGEQYF. In DNA form, the CDR3 reads TGTGCCAGCAGCTCCTCGAGCCGGGGAGGCGAGCAGTACTTC. Filled out from reference TRBV7-2 and TRBJ2-7, the complete variable domain reads GAGVSQSPSNKVTEKGKDVELRCDPISGHTALYWYRQSLGQGLEFLIYFQGNSAPDKSGLPSDRFSAERTGGSVSTLTIQRTQQEDSAVYLCASSSSSRGGEQYFGPGTRLTVT.

This clonotype came up many times. The CDR3 sequence: CASAIAGGRETQYF. Written as DNA, the CDR3 is TGTGCTAGTGCCATAGCGGGAGGCAGGGAGACCCAGTACTTC. The V gene is TRBV12-5, the J gene TRBJ2-5, with 10 bases that match TRBD2. This CDR3 is built from 14 residues. Unmatched junction bases numbered 7, after V lost 7 bases and J lost 5 bases. Germline lookup yields CDR1 LGHNT and CDR2 FRNRAP.

The chain carries TRBV5-1 and TRBJ2-3, with 7 bases that match TRBD2. The CDR3 spans 17 residues. The junction had 15 bases not matched to a gene; V was cut back by 4 bases and J by 4 bases. Germline CDR1 is SGHRS and CDR2 is YFSETQ. CDR3 bases: TGCGCCAGCAGCCGCTTCGGAGGCGGGGGAGGGGCAGATACGCAGTATTTT. Amino acids: CASSRFGGGGGADTQYF.

The chain combines TRBV18 with TRBJ2-5, with TRBD1 matching 10 bases. Trimming at V came to 0 bases and at J to 11 bases, leaving 9 bases not matched to a gene. There are 15 residues in the CDR3. The germline V gene has CDR1 KGHSH and CDR2 LQKENI. This chain's CDR3 is CASSPPGGQGYEQYF. The CDR3 DNA sequence: TGTGCCAGCTCACCACCCGGGGGACAGGGGTATGAGCAGTACTTC.

A word on this clonotype: A much larger clone lies one base from this, so it may be a read error. This rearrangement joins TRBV6-1 to TRBJ2-4, with TRBD1 as a possible D gene (6 bases). V lost 3 bases, J lost 13 bases, and 10 bases lay in between. The germline CDR1 and CDR2 sequences are MNHNS and SASEGT. The CDR3 runs to 11 residues. The CDR3 sequence: CASSDWGQQYF. CDR3 bases: TGTGCCAGCAGTGACTGGGGGCAGCAGTACTTC.

V gene TRBV5-1 combines with J gene TRBJ1-2; 11 bases fit TRBD1. The V segment lost 4 bases and the J segment 3 bases; nucleotides outside the gene matches: 8. This CDR3 region has 16 residues. Germline lookup yields CDR1 SGHRS and CDR2 YFSETQ. CDR3 nucleotide sequence: TGCGCCAGCAGCACGGCGGGACAGGGGGTGTACTATGGCTACACCTTC. This translates into CASSTAGQGVYYGYTF.

The chain has TRBV7-9 and TRBJ2-3; D is uncertain. The germline V gene encodes CDR1 SEHNR and CDR2 FQNEAQ (reference sequence). This CDR3 spans 16 amino acids. V gave up 4 bases and J gave up 0 bases, with 14 bases separating them. The chain's CDR3 is CASSSSWALSTDTQYF. CDR3 nucleotide sequence: TGTGCCAGCAGCTCCAGCTGGGCGCTCAGCACAGATACGCAGTATTTT.

This clonotype was picked up many times. The V gene is TRBV2, the J gene TRBJ2-5; possibly TRBD1 or TRBD2 for D (5 bases each). V was clipped by 7 bases and J by 1 base, with 16 bases between them. The CDR3 is 15 amino acids. The V gene's germline CDR1 is SNHLY and CDR2 FYNNEI. For the CDR3, the DNA is TGTGCCAGCATTCCCGGGGCCAAACTCCAAGAGACCCAGTACTTC. Translated, it gives CASIPGAKLQETQYF.